Below are 29 T cell receptor beta chains sequenced from a single sample in a study of blood T cell repertoires in COVID-19. TCRdb's table, derived via immunoSEQ multiplex PCR, lists solely in-frame clones and lacks some. The table has about 230,000 clones, more than 80% seen once. Sequenced material: peripheral blood. The receptor set was obtained from a woman in her 30s with COVID-19, enrolled during active disease.

This clone was counted between two and nine times. V is TRBV29-1 and J is TRBJ2-7; the match to TRBD1 covers 8 bases. With 4 bases clipped from V and 5 bases from J, the junction kept 4 bases outside the gene matches. The germline V gene encodes CDR1 SQVTM and CDR2 ANQGSEA. The CDR3 consists of 12 residues. CDR3 nucleotide sequence: TGCAGCGTTGGCCAGGGGGCACACGAGCAGTACTTC. Protein: CSVGQGAHEQYF.

The V and J genes are TRBV6-2 or TRBV6-3 and TRBJ2-3, with D perhaps TRBD2 (5 bases). Per germline, CDR1 MNHEY and CDR2 SVGEGT. This CDR3 is 15 amino acids long. Trimming took off 6 bases at V and 3 bases at J, with 16 bases between the two ends. This chain's CDR3 is CASSAVARGTDTQYF. The CDR3 nucleotides are TGTGCCAGCAGCGCCGTGGCTAGAGGGACAGATACGCAGTATTTT.

This clone was observed a single time. The chain couples TRBV6-6 to TRBJ1-1, with 9 bases lining up with TRBD1. The CDR3 is 15 residues long. Germline assignment: CDR1 MNHNY and CDR2 SVGAGI (reference sequence). V lost 5 bases and J lost 5; bases outside the gene matches: 9. In DNA, the CDR3 is TGTGCCAGCAGTCTTCTCTGGACAGGGGAAACTGAAGCTTTCTTT. This encodes CASSLLWTGETEAFF.

The chain recombines TRBV5-6 with TRBJ1-2; no clear D. Germline-derived CDR1 and CDR2 are SGHDT and YYEEEE. The CDR3 totals 13 residues. With 4 bases removed from V and 0 bases from J, the gap between germline ends came to 7 bases. The CDR3 sequence is CASSPGTNYGYTF. The CDR3 region has the DNA TGTGCCAGCAGCCCGGGGACTAACTATGGCTACACCTTC.

V is TRBV11-3 and J is TRBJ2-1, with 8 bases identical to TRBD2. The CDR3 has 15 amino acids. Germline V gives CDR1 SGHNT, CDR2 YENEEA. V shed 1 base, J shed 3 bases, and the junction held 2 bases outside the gene matches. The CDR3 here is CASSLAGGGYNEQFF. DNA for the CDR3: TGTGCCAGCAGCTTAGCGGGAGGGGGCTACAATGAGCAGTTCTTC.

The gene calls are TRBV5-6 and TRBJ2-1, with TRBD1 as a possible D gene (6 bases). The CDR3 contains 15 residues. Per germline, CDR1 SGHDT and CDR2 YYEEEE. Trimming stripped 2 bases from V and 0 bases from J, with 9 bases between. CDR3: CASSLQGSSYNEQFF. CDR3 nucleotides: TGTGCCAGCAGCTTACAGGGAAGCTCCTACAATGAGCAGTTCTTC.

The rearrangement links TRBV9 to TRBJ2-1; 7 positions agree with TRBD2. V lost 4 bases, J lost 10 bases, and 11 bases stayed unmatched. Germline-derived CDR1 and CDR2 are SGDLS and YYNGEE. CDR3 length: 14 amino acids. CDR3 sequence (DNA): TGTGCCAGCAGCCCATTTGGGGGGGGAAGCGAGCAGTTCTTC. This encodes CASSPFGGGSEQFF.

The CDR3 DNA reads TGTGCCAGCAGCTTAGTGACAGGGGTCAACGAGCAGTACTTC. Its protein is CASSLVTGVNEQYF. The chain joins TRBV11-2 to TRBJ2-7, with 8 nucleotides matching TRBD1. Germline lookup yields CDR1 SGHAT and CDR2 FQNNGV. The CDR3 is 14 amino acids. Unmatched junction bases numbered 4, after V lost 1 base and J lost 5 bases.

This clone was seen a handful of times. This chain uses TRBV6-2 or TRBV6-3 with TRBJ2-4; 8 nucleotides agree with TRBD1. V lost 2 bases, J lost 8 bases, and 8 bases stayed unmatched. In germline, CDR1 is MNHEY, CDR2 SVGEGT. This CDR3 spans 15 amino acids. As DNA, the CDR3 is TGTGCCAGCAGTTACGGTGGACAGGGATCGGACATTCAGTACTTC. Its translation is CASSYGGQGSDIQYF.

The V call is TRBV9, the J call TRBJ1-5, with D possibly TRBD1 on 5 matching bases. This CDR3 region has 15 residues. CDR1 and CDR2 (germline): SGDLS, YYNGEE. V gave up 3 bases and J gave up 0 bases, with 10 bases separating them. In DNA, the CDR3 is TGTGCCAGCAGCGCGGGGGTACTTAGCAATCAGCCCCAGCATTTT. Residues: CASSAGVLSNQPQHF.

The chain uses TRBV18 and TRBJ1-2; TRBD1 matches 10 bases. The CDR3 consists of 16 residues. The ends lost 4 bases at V and 4 bases at J; junction bases unmatched: 9. Per germline, CDR1 KGHSH and CDR2 LQKENI. CDR3 DNA sequence: TGTGCCAGCTCACTTGGGACAGGGGAGATCCTCTATGGCTACACCTTC. It codes for CASSLGTGEILYGYTF.

CDR3 protein: CASSIGQGGMGEAFF. In DNA, the CDR3 is TGTGCCAGTAGTATCGGGCAGGGGGGCATGGGTGAAGCTTTCTTT. The rearrangement uses TRBV19 and TRBJ1-1; 7 positions match TRBD1. Per the germline V gene, CDR1 is LNHDA and CDR2 is SQIVND (reference sequence). The trim removed 3 bases at V and 7 bases at J, leaving 11 bases unmatched. This CDR3 comprises 15 residues.

The CDR3, as DNA: TGTGCCAGCAGTGCCTCTGGGACATCTTACACCTTC. Its translation: CASSASGTSYTF. The V and J genes are TRBV12-3 or TRBV12-4 and TRBJ1-2; D is possibly TRBD1 (6 bases). This CDR3 is built from 12 residues. Trimming took 5 bases from V and 11 from J, leaving 15 bases between them.

The chain employs TRBV30 and TRBJ2-3; weak D call: TRBD2 (6 bases). V dropped 3 bases and J dropped 5 bases, with 12 bases sitting between them. Looked up from germline, CDR1 is GTSNPN and CDR2 is SVGIG (reference sequence). CDR3 length: 13 amino acids. CDR3 sequence reads: CAWRRDSKDTQYF. DNA of the CDR3: TGTGCCTGGAGACGGGACTCCAAAGATACGCAGTATTTT.

V and J are TRBV11-2 and TRBJ2-7; TRBD2 might be the D (6 bases). The germline V and J ends were trimmed by 4 bases and 4 bases, with 11 bases remaining between them. The CDR3 contains 13 residues. Per germline, CDR1 SGHAT and CDR2 FQNNGV. The CDR3 spells CASSSGRLYEQYF. The CDR3 nucleotides read TGTGCCAGCAGCTCCGGGAGACTTTACGAGCAGTACTTC.

The genes are TRBV29-1 and TRBJ1-1; 8 nucleotides match TRBD1. V dropped 4 bases and J dropped 4; count of bases not matched to a gene: 8. CDR1 and CDR2 (germline): SQVTM, ANQGSEA. The CDR3 is made up of 14 amino acids. The CDR3 nucleotides are TGCAGCGTTGCGCCAGGGGGCGCGGTCACTGAAGCTTTCTTT. This gives the protein CSVAPGGAVTEAFF. The variable domain in full, completed from reference TRBV29-1 and TRBJ1-1, reads SAVISQKPSRDICQRGTSLTIQCQVDSQVTMMFWYRQQPGQSLTLIATANQGSEATYESGFVIDKFPISRPNLTFSTLTVSNMSPEDSSIYLCSVAPGGAVTEAFFGQGTRLTVV.

The chain uses TRBV9 and TRBJ1-2; the match to TRBD1 covers 8 bases. The CDR3 covers 15 residues. The V and J ends lost 3 bases and 5 bases, in that order; junction bases with no gene match: 9. Per the germline V gene, CDR1 is SGDLS and CDR2 is YYNGEE. This CDR3 is CASSAPGQGIYGYTF. CDR3 coding DNA: TGTGCCAGCAGCGCCCCAGGACAGGGCATTTATGGCTACACCTTC.

This chain joins TRBV7-2 and TRBJ1-2; TRBD1 aligns across 10 bases. J was trimmed by 6 bases and V by 2 bases; bases with no gene match: 3. The germline CDR1 and CDR2 sequences are SGHTA and FQGNSA. The CDR3 sequence is 14 residues long. CDR3 protein: CASSLWDRGDGYTF. Here the CDR3 DNA reads TGTGCCAGCAGCTTATGGGACAGGGGCGATGGCTACACCTTC.

This chain's CDR3 is CASSYRGPAGAFF. In nucleotides, the CDR3 is TGTGCCAGCAGTTACAGGGGCCCCGCAGGAGCTTTCTTT. V is TRBV28 and J is TRBJ1-1, with 7 bases that match TRBD1. The germline gives CDR1 MDHEN, CDR2 SYDVKM. J gave up 10 bases and V 4 bases, and 9 bases lay outside the gene matches. The CDR3 sequence is 13 residues long.

The chain carries TRBV18 and TRBJ1-2; D gene unclear. The CDR3 runs 14 residues. V lost 3 bases to trimming and J lost 3 bases, with 11 bases between them. CDR1 and CDR2 (germline): KGHSH, LQKENI. CDR3 in amino acids: CASSPAEEYYGYTF. The CDR3 bases are TGTGCCAGCTCACCGGCAGAGGAGTACTATGGCTACACCTTC.

The chain has TRBV13 and TRBJ2-7, with 12 bases aligning to TRBD2. Unmatched junction bases numbered 10, after V lost 5 bases and J lost 2 bases. The CDR3 covers 17 residues. Germline loops: CDR1 PRHDT, CDR2 FYEKMQ (reference sequence). CDR3 DNA: TGTGCCAGCAGCGGGGAAGGGACTAGCGGGTTTACCTACGAGCAGTACTTC. This codes for CASSGEGTSGFTYEQYF.

The rearrangement uses TRBV6-6 and TRBJ1-5; D gene ambiguous. The CDR3 is made up of 14 amino acids. The V and J ends lost 2 bases and 6 bases respectively, with 11 bases between them. The V gene's germline CDR1 is MNHNY and CDR2 SVGAGI (reference sequence). CDR3 in amino acids: CASSYGGISQPQHF. CDR3 DNA: TGTGCCAGCAGTTACGGAGGGATTAGTCAGCCCCAGCATTTT.

The rearrangement uses TRBV7-2 and TRBJ2-7; D possibly corresponds to TRBD2 (6 bases). This CDR3 is built from 14 residues. The V and J ends lost 1 base and 4 bases respectively, with 11 bases between them. Looked up from germline, CDR1 is SGHTA and CDR2 is FQGNSA. This CDR3 reads CASSLGGRGYEQYF. The CDR3 DNA reads as TGTGCCAGCAGCTTAGGGGGACGGGGGTACGAGCAGTACTTC.

V gene TRBV27 combines with J gene TRBJ2-3, with D perhaps matching TRBD2 (6 bases). CDR3 length: 16 amino acids. V dropped 3 bases and J dropped 0 bases, with 13 bases sitting between them. CDR1 is MNHEY, CDR2 SMNVEV, per germline (reference sequence). CDR3 nucleotide sequence: TGTGCCAGCAGTTTTGGGGGGAAGCCTAGCACAGATACGCAGTATTTT. Its protein is CASSFGGKPSTDTQYF.

The chain uses TRBV9 and TRBJ2-4; D possibly corresponds to TRBD2 (6 bases). CDR1 and CDR2 from the germline V gene are SGDLS and YYNGEE. The V end lost 0 bases, the J end lost 8 bases, and 15 bases lay between the germline ends. CDR3 size: 15 residues. CDR3 protein: CASSVEGGPADIQYF. The CDR3 DNA reads TGTGCCAGCAGCGTAGAGGGAGGACCTGCGGACATTCAGTACTTC.

The chain couples TRBV29-1 to TRBJ2-2, with D possibly matching TRBD1 (6 bases). This CDR3 has 14 amino acids. V was pared by 4 bases and J by 1 base, with 10 bases between. CDR1 SQVTM and CDR2 ANQGSEA come from the germline V gene. CDR3 nucleotide sequence: TGCAGCGTTGCTCGAGGGGGGAACACCGGGGAGCTGTTTTTT. Translated: CSVARGGNTGELFF.

This clone appeared once. Its ends do not fully match the called genes, so a read error is possible. This sequence joins TRBV2 and TRBJ1-6, with a tentative D call TRBD1 (5 bases). The germline V gene has CDR1 SNHLY and CDR2 FYNNEI. This CDR3 contains 16 residues. The CDR3 protein is CASLLTERQFNLPLHF. The DNA for the CDR3 is TGTGCCAGCCTTTTAACCGAAAGACAGTTTAATTTACCCCTCCACTTT.

This chain joins TRBV9 and TRBJ2-3; tentative D call: TRBD1 (5 bases). In germline, CDR1 is SGDLS, CDR2 YYNGEE. Trimming pared 0 bases from V and 2 bases from J, leaving 13 bases between. The CDR3 is 16 amino acids. CDR3 loop: CASSVVQGGPTDTQYF. Here the CDR3 DNA reads TGTGCCAGCAGCGTAGTGCAGGGTGGCCCCACAGATACGCAGTATTTT.

The chain is built from TRBV27 and TRBJ2-7; TRBD2 matches 8 bases. With V trimmed by 6 bases and J by 9 bases, 16 bases remained unmatched. The CDR3 extends over 15 amino acids. Germline values: CDR1 MNHEY, CDR2 SMNVEV (reference sequence). CDR3 bases: TGTGCCAGCAGCCAAGGGGGGACTAGTGATTCTGTGCAGTACTTC. Translated, it gives CASSQGGTSDSVQYF.